These T cell receptor beta chains were read from a single sample in a study of control samples from healthy donors and cancer patients. Generated by immunoSEQ multiplex PCR, the TCRdb table keeps only in-frame clones and is missing some. The data hold 100,000 to 150,000 clones, with roughly 86% observed a single time. The sample was blood. Every receptor here comes from a man aged 55 to 69 in good health. CDR3s leave out the opening cysteine and the closing phenylalanine or tryptophan. Size is omitted from some rows. Given values are once, few, many or a class for expanded clones.

>TRBV12-3/TRBV12-4|.|11
ASSLEGYSPLH
>TRBV4-3|.|11
ASSQVRDTEAF
>TRBV12-3/TRBV12-4|.|10
ASRLGVGPQF
>TRBV19|.|12
ASSRGSSGNTIY
>TRBV5-1|.|14
ASSLAVGEKTDTQY
>TRBV28|.|12
ASTQAQYNSPLH
>TRBV18|.|14
ASSPPGTGDSQPQH
>TRBV7-2|.|14
ASSLSEGGGYNEQF
>TRBV7-2|.|15
ASSFGFSGISYNEQF
>TRBV28|.|10
ASSRVTDTQY
>TRBV6-6|.|11
ASILFEGLGYT
>TRBV6-2/TRBV6-3|once|10
ASSRQGYEQY
>TRBV5-1|.|13
ASSLELGQNTEAF
>TRBV4-1|.|14
ASSPRGGASTDTQY